The rows below give T cell receptor beta chains drawn from one sample of a study of shared clonotypes between healthy human individuals. TCRdb keeps only in-frame clones here, not all; method: immunoSEQ multiplex PCR. The sample lists millions of clones; approximately 94% were seen once. Sequences were obtained from naive CD4+ T cells sorted from blood. These receptors were obtained from a young man in good health. The CDR3 runs from the conserved cysteine through the conserved F or W. A D gene is named only where the DNA matches it firmly. Clone sizes are given selectively: once, few, many, or a class where the clone is expanded.

size: .; V: TRBV6-5; D: .; J: TRBJ2-3; DNA: TGTGCCAGCAGTTACTCCGGGGATCGGCAAGATACGCAGTATTTT; CDR3: CASSYSGDRQDTQYF
size: .; V: TRBV7-2; D: TRBD2; J: TRBJ2-7; DNA: TGTGCCAGCAGCCCCGGAGAGCGGGGGGAGCAGTACTTC; CDR3: CASSPGERGEQYF
size: .; V: TRBV7-2; D: TRBD1; J: TRBJ2-7; DNA: TGTGCCAGCACCCTACGAGGGGGCGCCTACGAGCAGTACTTC; CDR3: CASTLRGGAYEQYF
size: .; V: TRBV14; D: TRBD1; J: TRBJ2-2; DNA: TGTGCCAGCCGGGCCGGGACAGGGGTCACCGGGGAGCTGTTTTTT; CDR3: CASRAGTGVTGELFF
size: .; V: TRBV5-1; D: .; J: TRBJ1-6; DNA: TGCGCCAGCAGCTTGGCCCTATTAGGACACCGATGCTCCTATAATTCACCCCTCCACTTT; CDR3: CASSLALLGHRCSYNSPLHF
size: .; V: TRBV2; D: .; J: TRBJ2-6; DNA: TGTGCCAGCTTAAATAACAGGGTTGGGGCCAACGTCCTGACTTTC; CDR3: CASLNNRVGANVLTF
size: .; V: TRBV6-6; D: TRBD2; J: TRBJ2-3; DNA: TGTGCCAGCAGCCCAGCCCGGGGGGCGCAGTATTTT; CDR3: CASSPARGAQYF
size: .; V: TRBV5-1; D: .; J: TRBJ1-1; DNA: TGCGCCAGCAGCTTGGTTGGGATGGGCCTGAACACTGAAGCTTTCTTT; CDR3: CASSLVGMGLNTEAFF
size: .; V: TRBV4-2; D: .; J: TRBJ2-7; DNA: TGTGCCAGCAGCCAAGATGTAGGGACACAAAACGAGCAGTACTTC; CDR3: CASSQDVGTQNEQYF
size: .; V: TRBV5-1; D: .; J: TRBJ1-1; DNA: TGCGCCAGCAGCATCGAAAGGGAGAACACTGAAGCTTTCTTT; CDR3: CASSIERENTEAFF
size: .; V: TRBV7-2; D: .; J: TRBJ2-1; DNA: TGTGCCAGCAGCTTAGCCAGCGGCTTAGGGAATGAGCAGTTCTTC; CDR3: CASSLASGLGNEQFF
size: .; V: TRBV10-3; D: .; J: TRBJ2-7; DNA: TGTGCCATCAGCGCGGGATTCTCCTACGAGCAGTACTTC; CDR3: CAISAGFSYEQYF
size: .; V: TRBV5-1; D: .; J: TRBJ2-7; DNA: TGCGCCAGCAGCTTATACGGATCCTACGAGCAGTACTTC; CDR3: CASSLYGSYEQYF
size: .; V: TRBV7-2; D: .; J: TRBJ2-5; DNA: TGTGCCAGCAGTTACAGGGAGGAGACCCAGTACTTC; CDR3: CASSYREETQYF
size: .; V: TRBV7-9; D: .; J: TRBJ2-6; DNA: TGTGCACAGGACGGGGACCCCTCTGGGGCCAACGTCCTGACTTTC; CDR3: CAQDGDPSGANVLTF
size: .; V: TRBV28; D: .; J: TRBJ1-5; DNA: TGTGCCAGCAGTTTACTCGTGGTACAGCCCCAGCATTTT; CDR3: CASSLLVVQPQHF
size: .; V: TRBV5-5; D: TRBD1; J: TRBJ1-5; DNA: TGTGCCAGCAGTGTGACAGGGGAGAGGGGCTATAGCAATCAGCCCCAGCATTTT; CDR3: CASSVTGERGYSNQPQHF
size: few; V: TRBV2; D: .; J: TRBJ1-6; DNA: TGTGCCAGCAGTGAAGCGCTTCAGGGGACACCCCTCCACTTT; CDR3: CASSEALQGTPLHF
size: .; V: TRBV9; D: TRBD2; J: TRBJ2-7; DNA: TGTGCCAGCAGCGTCACCGGGACTAGCGTCTACGAGCAGTACTTC; CDR3: CASSVTGTSVYEQYF
size: .; V: TRBV2; D: .; J: TRBJ2-7; DNA: TGTGCCAGCAGGTCTAGCGTAAACTCCTACGAGCAGTACTTC; CDR3: CASRSSVNSYEQYF
size: .; V: TRBV29-1; D: .; J: TRBJ2-2; DNA: TGCAGCTTCCGGGAGAGGGTAACCGGGGAGCTGTTTTTT; CDR3: CSFRERVTGELFF
size: .; V: TRBV30; D: TRBD1; J: TRBJ2-7; DNA: TGTGCCTGGAGTAGAGGGGGCCGCTACGAGCAGTACTTC; CDR3: CAWSRGGRYEQYF
size: .; V: TRBV27; D: TRBD2; J: TRBJ2-5; DNA: TGTGCCAGCAGTCGTCTAGCGGGGGGCCAAGAGACCCAGTACTTC; CDR3: CASSRLAGGQETQYF
size: few; V: TRBV5-5; D: .; J: TRBJ1-5; DNA: TGTGCCAGCAGCTTAGGGCCTGATCAGCCCCAGCATTTT; CDR3: CASSLGPDQPQHF
size: .; V: TRBV29-1; D: .; J: TRBJ2-7; DNA: TGCAGCGCCACGCGGGACAGAACCTACGAGCAGTACTTC; CDR3: CSATRDRTYEQYF
size: .; V: TRBV19; D: .; J: TRBJ1-5; DNA: TGTGCCAGTAGTATCCCGCGCGGTAGCAATCAGCCCCAGCATTTT; CDR3: CASSIPRGSNQPQHF
size: .; V: TRBV9; D: TRBD1; J: TRBJ2-7; DNA: TGTGCCAGTGGGGACAGCTCCTACGAGCAGTACTTC; CDR3: CASGDSSYEQYF
size: .; V: TRBV4-3; D: .; J: TRBJ1-5; DNA: TGCGCCAGCAGCCAAGATTACAGGGTCAATCAGCCCCAGCATTTT; CDR3: CASSQDYRVNQPQHF
size: .; V: TRBV7-2; D: TRBD2; J: TRBJ2-1; DNA: TGTGCCAGCAGCTTAGTTACTAGCGGAGGCTACAATGAGCAGTTCTTC; CDR3: CASSLVTSGGYNEQFF